The rows below give T cell receptor beta chains drawn from one sample of a study of blood T cell repertoires in COVID-19. TCRdb's copy holds only in-frame clones and misses some; the assay was immunoSEQ multiplex PCR. This sample has roughly 390,000 clones, with roughly 86% found just once. Sequencing used peripheral blood. The origin of the receptors is a woman under 40 with COVID-19, enrolled during active disease. The conserved cysteine and the conserved F or W are not part of the CDR3 here. Size is stated for part of the rows, as once, few or many counts, or as a class when the clone is expanded.

abundance: .; v_gene: TRBV19; j_gene: TRBJ1-5; CDR3aa: ASRGRDKPNQPQH
abundance: .; v_gene: TRBV3-1/TRBV3-2; j_gene: TRBJ1-1; CDR3aa: ASSHSGNTEAF
abundance: .; v_gene: TRBV5-1; j_gene: TRBJ1-5; CDR3aa: ASSLNIDQPQH
abundance: .; v_gene: TRBV6-5; j_gene: TRBJ2-2; CDR3aa: ASRSPTGSGELF
abundance: .; v_gene: TRBV7-2; j_gene: TRBJ2-7; CDR3aa: ASSLAPGAYEQY
abundance: .; v_gene: TRBV29-1; j_gene: TRBJ2-4; CDR3aa: SSRPLGEPY
abundance: .; v_gene: TRBV5-1; j_gene: TRBJ2-5; CDR3aa: ASSPASGRASETQY
abundance: .; v_gene: TRBV24-1; j_gene: TRBJ2-2; CDR3aa: ATSEQGNTGELF
abundance: .; v_gene: TRBV11-3; j_gene: TRBJ2-5; CDR3aa: ASSSSGVKETQY
abundance: .; v_gene: TRBV28; j_gene: TRBJ1-2; CDR3aa: ASTLTGNYGYT
abundance: .; v_gene: TRBV11-2; j_gene: TRBJ2-5; CDR3aa: ASSPSDSKTQY
abundance: few; v_gene: TRBV6-5; j_gene: TRBJ1-5; CDR3aa: ASSYIRDKNQPQH
abundance: .; v_gene: TRBV7-9; j_gene: TRBJ2-5; CDR3aa: ASRPGTGGETQY
abundance: .; v_gene: TRBV27; j_gene: TRBJ2-1; CDR3aa: ASFTGENNEQF
abundance: .; v_gene: TRBV7-8; j_gene: TRBJ2-7; CDR3aa: ASSPDNYEQY
abundance: .; v_gene: TRBV28; j_gene: TRBJ1-2; CDR3aa: ASSRIGVGYGYT
abundance: .; v_gene: TRBV15; j_gene: TRBJ2-5; CDR3aa: ATSSRDSDETQY
abundance: .; v_gene: TRBV4-2; j_gene: TRBJ2-1; CDR3aa: ASSRQPGLAGNEQF
abundance: .; v_gene: TRBV6-1; j_gene: TRBJ1-2; CDR3aa: ASSESVYGYT
abundance: .; v_gene: TRBV5-1; j_gene: TRBJ1-4; CDR3aa: ASSPGQGLEKLF
abundance: .; v_gene: TRBV30; j_gene: TRBJ2-3; CDR3aa: AWSPRGAPGTDTQY
abundance: .; v_gene: TRBV11-3; j_gene: TRBJ1-1; CDR3aa: ASSSRNTEAF
abundance: few; v_gene: TRBV6-6; j_gene: TRBJ2-7; CDR3aa: ASSSRSPTYEQY
abundance: .; v_gene: TRBV4-1; j_gene: TRBJ2-7; CDR3aa: ASSQGPAGSYEQY
abundance: .; v_gene: TRBV11-3; j_gene: TRBJ2-1; CDR3aa: ASARGSRNEQF
abundance: .; v_gene: TRBV28; j_gene: TRBJ1-5; CDR3aa: AWGRGSNQPQH
abundance: once; v_gene: TRBV30; j_gene: TRBJ1-1; CDR3aa: AWSVLDTEAF
abundance: .; v_gene: TRBV11-2; j_gene: TRBJ2-1; CDR3aa: ASSLLRGREQF
abundance: .; v_gene: TRBV2; j_gene: TRBJ2-3; CDR3aa: ASSQQGAADTQY
abundance: .; v_gene: TRBV5-6; j_gene: TRBJ2-5; CDR3aa: ASSLDSYEETQY
abundance: .; v_gene: TRBV5-1; j_gene: TRBJ2-7; CDR3aa: ASSLARGYEQY
abundance: once; v_gene: TRBV7-9; j_gene: TRBJ1-2; CDR3aa: ASSPGISTNYGYT
abundance: few; v_gene: TRBV7-9; j_gene: TRBJ2-2; CDR3aa: ASSPRNTGELF
abundance: .; v_gene: TRBV11-2; j_gene: TRBJ2-7; CDR3aa: ASSLGTSGDYEQY
abundance: few; v_gene: TRBV5-1; j_gene: TRBJ2-7; CDR3aa: ASSLAIGNYEQY
abundance: .; v_gene: TRBV5-6; j_gene: TRBJ2-7; CDR3aa: ASSLGQGSYEQY